This T cell receptor beta chain comes out of a study of technical replicates of blood from a few donors. V was cut by 0 bases and J by 4 bases, with 14 bases left in between. Germline-derived CDR1 and CDR2 are SGHRS and YFSETQ. CDR3 length: 15 amino acids. Clones were read by immunoSEQ multiplex PCR, and TCRdb kept only the in-frame ones, dropping some. The data contain about 75,000 clones, 90% to 95% of them singletons. The chain employs TRBV5-1 and TRBJ2-7; possibly TRBD2 for D (5 bases). The origin of this receptor is a human donor in good health. Some clones in this sample may be carry-over from other donors' samples. The sample was PBMCs. The CDR3 sequence: CASSLASVGEYEQYF. The CDR3 region has the DNA TGCGCCAGCAGCTTGGCCTCAGTCGGGGAGTACGAGCAGTACTTC.